A few counts support the clone carrying this T cell receptor (beta chain). Its antigen is currently unknown. TCRdb reprocessed the reads with MiXCR, giving one entry per CDR3 protein. This table holds around 500,000 distinct CDR3 sequences, more than 40% found once. CDR3 length equals 14 residues. With V trimmed by 1 base and J by 8 bases, 3 bases remained unmatched. This record comes from a study of T cell repertoires in cytomegalovirus infection. Overall study: As its CMV epitopes, the study selected recently identified HLA-C-restricted and well-studied HLA-B-restricted targets. Indications came from public TCR beta signatures; they pointed to CMV infection and to a matching HLA type. Findings and caveats of the study: Carriers of CMV plus the relevant HLA were identified by cumulative public TCR beta family frequency.

Sequenced here: cultured PBMCs, sampled from culture after CMV antigen stimulation. V usage is TRBV12-3 or TRBV12-4 and J usage is TRBJ2-1; 9 nucleotides align to TRBD1. The sequence derives from a human donor in good health (CMV status not recorded). Some clones in this sample may be carry-over from other donors' samples. The CDR3, as DNA: TGTGCCAGCAGTTTAGACGGGACAGGGCATGAGCAGTTCTTC. It encodes CASSLDGTGHEQFF.